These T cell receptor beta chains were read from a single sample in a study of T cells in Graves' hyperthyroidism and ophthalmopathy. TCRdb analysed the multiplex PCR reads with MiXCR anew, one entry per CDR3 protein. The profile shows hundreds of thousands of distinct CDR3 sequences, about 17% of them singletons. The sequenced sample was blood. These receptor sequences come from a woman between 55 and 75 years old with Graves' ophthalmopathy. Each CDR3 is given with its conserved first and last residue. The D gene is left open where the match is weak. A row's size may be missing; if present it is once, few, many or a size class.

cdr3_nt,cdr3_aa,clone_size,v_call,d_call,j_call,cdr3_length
TGTGCCAGTAGTCAGGGGCTCGGCGAGCAGTACTTC,CASSQGLGEQYF,-,TRBV19,-,TRBJ2-7,12
TGTGCCAGCAGCGGAGGATTCGGGGTAACCTACAATGAGCAGTTCTTC,CASSGGFGVTYNEQFF,few,TRBV9,-,TRBJ2-1,16
TGTGCCAGTAGTATACCCCGCCGGACAGGAGGCCATGGCTACACCTTC,CASSIPRRTGGHGYTF,-,TRBV19,TRBD1,TRBJ1-2,16
TGTGCCAGCACCTCCGGAGGGGGAGGTGATCAGCCCCAGCATTTT,CASTSGGGGDQPQHF,once,TRBV27,-,TRBJ1-5,15
TGTGCCAGCAGCCAAACAACGACAGGGGACCGGAAAGCTTTCTTT,CASSQTTTGDRKAFF,many,TRBV7-6,TRBD1,TRBJ1-1,15
TGTGCTAGTGGTTTGGTAAGAGACAGGGACTCCCAAGAGACCCAGTACTTC,CASGLVRDRDSQETQYF,-,TRBV12-5,-,TRBJ2-5,17
TGCAGTGCTAGGGGGACTAGCGGGGGAGCGTCCTACGAGCAGTACTTC,CSARGTSGGASYEQYF,-,TRBV20-1,TRBD2,TRBJ2-7,16
TGCAGTGCTAGAGACCCGGGACAGGGACAACATCAGCCCCAGCATTTT,CSARDPGQGQHQPQHF,many,TRBV20-1,TRBD1,TRBJ1-5,16
TGTGCCAGCAGTCAAGGACTAGTTGGGGCCAACGTCCTGACTTTC,CASSQGLVGANVLTF,-,TRBV14,TRBD2,TRBJ2-6,15
TGTGCCAGCAATAAAGGGCAGGGTCCCTACGAGCAGTACTTC,CASNKGQGPYEQYF,many,TRBV2,-,TRBJ2-7,14
TGCGCCAGCAGCTCATCCGAGGGGGAAGAGACCCAGTACTTC,CASSSSEGEETQYF,-,TRBV5-1,-,TRBJ2-5,14
TGCAGTTCGGCAGGGGTTTTTGGCTACACCTTC,CSSAGVFGYTF,-,TRBV20-1,-,TRBJ1-2,11
TGTGCCAGCAGCTTTCCAGGACGGGAGCAGTACTTC,CASSFPGREQYF,many,TRBV7-9,-,TRBJ2-7,12
TGTGCCAGCAGCATACGTCCCCGGGGACAGGGGTACATGAACACTGAAGCTTTCTTT,CASSIRPRGQGYMNTEAFF,many,TRBV12-3/TRBV12-4,TRBD1,TRBJ1-1,19
TGTGCCAGCGGGAGCGGGGGGGCCGCAGGTTACGAGCAGTACTTC,CASGSGGAAGYEQYF,few,TRBV12-3/TRBV12-4,TRBD2,TRBJ2-7,15
TGTGCCAGCAGTTCGCTTCCGGACAGGGCGAATACTGAAGCTTTCTTT,CASSSLPDRANTEAFF,many,TRBV5-6,TRBD1,TRBJ1-1,16
TGTGCCAGCAGTTTATCAAAAACGGGTCACACCTTC,CASSLSKTGHTF,many,TRBV12-3/TRBV12-4,-,TRBJ1-2,12
TGTGCCATCAGTGATGGGTTCACCTATAGCAATCAGCCCCAGCATTTT,CAISDGFTYSNQPQHF,many,TRBV10-3,-,TRBJ1-5,16
TGTGCCAGCAGCTTATTACTAGCGGGAAGGGATGAGCAGTTCTTC,CASSLLLAGRDEQFF,-,TRBV7-9,TRBD2,TRBJ2-1,15
TGTGCCAGCAGCAAGACTCCAGCAACTAATGAAAAACTGTTTTTT,CASSKTPATNEKLFF,many,TRBV5-8,-,TRBJ1-4,15
TGCAGCGTTGAAACCGCCCAGGAAGCTTTCTTT,CSVETAQEAFF,many,TRBV29-1,-,TRBJ1-1,11
TGCGCCAGCAGCTTGGAACCAGATTACAATGAGCAGTTCTTC,CASSLEPDYNEQFF,many,TRBV5-1,-,TRBJ2-1,14
TGTGCCAGCAGTTACCGGGGCCTTCGGACCCCCGAGGGGACCCAGTACTTC,CASSYRGLRTPEGTQYF,many,TRBV6-5,-,TRBJ2-5,17
TGTGCCAGCAGTCGGGGGGGCAGCTTGAACACTGAAGCTTTCTTT,CASSRGGSLNTEAFF,many,TRBV6-1,-,TRBJ1-1,15
TGTGCCAGCAGCGTAGCCCTGATCGGCACAGATACGCAGTATTTT,CASSVALIGTDTQYF,many,TRBV9,-,TRBJ2-3,15
TGTGCCAGCAGTTACGCAGGACAGTACGAGCAGTACTTC,CASSYAGQYEQYF,many,TRBV6-2/TRBV6-3,-,TRBJ2-7,13
TGTGCCAGCAGTGGACAGGGCATAGAGGGCTACACCTTC,CASSGQGIEGYTF,many,TRBV2,TRBD1,TRBJ1-2,13
TGTGCCTGGAGTGGGGTCTGGCTAAAAGCTTTCTTT,CAWSGVWLKAFF,few,TRBV30,-,TRBJ1-1,12
TGTGCCAGCAGCGCCCCAGGACTAGCCAAAAACATTCAGTACTTC,CASSAPGLAKNIQYF,many,TRBV28,-,TRBJ2-4,15
TGTGCCAGCAGGGGACAGATTAGCTCCTACGAGCAGTACTTC,CASRGQISSYEQYF,-,TRBV2,TRBD1,TRBJ2-7,14
TGCAGTGCTAGGGGAACTATAGGAATCGCGGACACCGGGGAGCTGTTTTTT,CSARGTIGIADTGELFF,few,TRBV20-1,-,TRBJ2-2,17
TGCAGTGCTAGAGATGGAGCTAGCGGGATCGGGGAGCTGTTTTTT,CSARDGASGIGELFF,many,TRBV20-1,TRBD2,TRBJ2-2,15
TGTGCTAGTGGTTTGACAGGGGGGATAGAGGTATGCGAGCAGTTCTTC,CASGLTGGIEVCEQFF,few,TRBV12-5,TRBD1,TRBJ2-1,16
TGTGCCAGCGGGCTCAGACTACACAATGAGCAGTTCTTC,CASGLRLHNEQFF,many,TRBV27,-,TRBJ2-1,13
TGTGCCAGTCACAGGGGGCTCTACGAGCAGTACTTC,CASHRGLYEQYF,many,TRBV6-1,TRBD1,TRBJ2-7,12
TGTGCCAGCAGCCAACGGGGAGGGGCCCCTGAAGCTTTCTTT,CASSQRGGAPEAFF,many,TRBV3-1,-,TRBJ1-1,14
TGTGCCAGCAGCTTCTTTCGGCAGGGGGTTTCGGATACGCAGTATTTT,CASSFFRQGVSDTQYF,-,TRBV7-9,TRBD1,TRBJ2-3,16
TGTGCCACCAGCGGGCTCCGGGGGACCCAGTACTTC,CATSGLRGTQYF,-,TRBV15,-,TRBJ2-5,12
TGTGCCTGGAGTCGGACAGGTGGCTGTGGCTACACCTTC,CAWSRTGGCGYTF,-,TRBV30,TRBD1,TRBJ1-2,13
TGCAGTGCCTCCGGGGCTAGCGGGGGGGCGGAGGATACGCAGTATTTT,CSASGASGGAEDTQYF,-,TRBV20-1,TRBD2,TRBJ2-3,16
TGTGCCAGCTCACCCAGGACGGGTAGCACAGATACGCAGTATTTT,CASSPRTGSTDTQYF,many,TRBV18,-,TRBJ2-3,15
TGTGCCAGCAGCCGACCGACGGCTAACTATGGCTACACCTTC,CASSRPTANYGYTF,-,TRBV5-6,-,TRBJ1-2,14
TGTGCCAGCAGCGCCCCGGGACAGGACTTGACTAGCGTTTTGACCTACGAGCAGTACTTC,CASSAPGQDLTSVLTYEQYF,medium-sized,TRBV7-2,-,TRBJ2-7,20
TGCGCCAGCAGCTCCGGGACAGGGATCAATCAGCCCCAGCATTTT,CASSSGTGINQPQHF,many,TRBV5-1,TRBD1,TRBJ1-5,15
TGTGCCAGCAGTTACTCGACCGGGGGTTACACTGAAGCTTTCTTT,CASSYSTGGYTEAFF,many,TRBV6-6,-,TRBJ1-1,15
TGTGCCAGCAGTTACTGGCAGGTCGCAGCAGATACGCAGTATTTT,CASSYWQVAADTQYF,-,TRBV6-2/TRBV6-3,-,TRBJ2-3,15
TGTGCCAGCAGTTCCCGGGACAAATCCTACGAGCAGTACTTC,CASSSRDKSYEQYF,many,TRBV12-3/TRBV12-4,-,TRBJ2-7,14
TGCGCCAGCAGCTTGGGTCCCCGGGCAGGGACCGACGAGCAGTACTTC,CASSLGPRAGTDEQYF,-,TRBV5-1,-,TRBJ2-7,16
TGCAGTGCTAGTGTGTTAACAGATACGCAGTATTTT,CSASVLTDTQYF,many,TRBV20-1,-,TRBJ2-3,12
TGTGCCAGCAGTTTCCTTGCCGGACAAGAGACCCAGTACTTC,CASSFLAGQETQYF,many,TRBV28,-,TRBJ2-5,14
TGTGCCAGCAGCTTACAGGCCGGCTACAATGAGCAGTTCTTC,CASSLQAGYNEQFF,many,TRBV14,-,TRBJ2-1,14
TGCGCCAGCAGTGATCCGAGCCTTCCGCGCACTCAGCCCCAGCATTTT,CASSDPSLPRTQPQHF,-,TRBV10-2,-,TRBJ1-5,16
TGCGCCAGCAGCCAAGTCGGGTCCAACACTGAAGCTTTCTTT,CASSQVGSNTEAFF,many,TRBV4-3,-,TRBJ1-1,14
TGTGCCAGCAGCCAAGTAGGGGCGAGGTCACCCCTCCACTTT,CASSQVGARSPLHF,many,TRBV3-1,-,TRBJ1-6,14
TGCAGTGCTAGAGGCGTAGAACTAGCGGGAGGGATGAGCTCCTACAATGAGCAGTTCTTC,CSARGVELAGGMSSYNEQFF,many,TRBV20-1,TRBD2,TRBJ2-1,20
TGTGCCGGCAGCTGGACGGGGGGCCCCGAGACCCAGTACTTC,CAGSWTGGPETQYF,-,TRBV5-4,-,TRBJ2-5,14